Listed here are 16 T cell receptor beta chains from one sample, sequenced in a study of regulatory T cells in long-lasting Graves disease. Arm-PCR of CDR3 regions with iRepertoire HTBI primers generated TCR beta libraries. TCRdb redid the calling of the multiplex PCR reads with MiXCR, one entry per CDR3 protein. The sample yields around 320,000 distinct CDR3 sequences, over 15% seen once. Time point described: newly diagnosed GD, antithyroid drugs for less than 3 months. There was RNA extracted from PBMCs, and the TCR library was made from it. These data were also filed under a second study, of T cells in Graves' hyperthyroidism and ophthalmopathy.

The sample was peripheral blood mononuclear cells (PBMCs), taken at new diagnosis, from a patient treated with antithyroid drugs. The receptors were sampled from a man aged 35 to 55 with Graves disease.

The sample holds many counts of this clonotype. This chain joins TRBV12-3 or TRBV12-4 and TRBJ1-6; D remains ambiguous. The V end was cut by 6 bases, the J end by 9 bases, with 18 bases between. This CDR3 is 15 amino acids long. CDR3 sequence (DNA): TGTGCCAGCAGCCCGGGGAGTTTTGCCGGTTCACCCCTCCACTTT. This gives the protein CASSPGSFAGSPLHF.

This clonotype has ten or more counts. This chain's CDR3 is CASSPDRGPSTDTQYF. The CDR3 DNA reads as TGTGCCAGCAGCCCAGACAGGGGTCCTAGCACAGATACGCAGTATTTT. The chain combines TRBV7-8 with TRBJ2-3; 8 nucleotides agree with TRBD1. Germline CDR1 SGHVS, CDR2 FQNEAQ. The length of the CDR3 is 16 residues. V gave up 5 bases and J gave up 0 bases; unmatched junction bases: 7.

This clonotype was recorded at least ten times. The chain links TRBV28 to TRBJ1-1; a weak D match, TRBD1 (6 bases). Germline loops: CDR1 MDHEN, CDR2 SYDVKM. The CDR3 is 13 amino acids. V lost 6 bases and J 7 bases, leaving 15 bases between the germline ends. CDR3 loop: CASRLGQSLEAFF. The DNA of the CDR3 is TGTGCCAGCAGACTCGGACAGTCCCTTGAAGCTTTCTTT.

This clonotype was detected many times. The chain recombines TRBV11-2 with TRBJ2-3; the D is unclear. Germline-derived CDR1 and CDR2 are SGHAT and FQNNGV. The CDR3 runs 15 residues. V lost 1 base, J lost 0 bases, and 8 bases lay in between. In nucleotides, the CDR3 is TGTGCCAGCAGCTTAGGCCTCCACAGCACAGATACGCAGTATTTT. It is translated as CASSLGLHSTDTQYF.

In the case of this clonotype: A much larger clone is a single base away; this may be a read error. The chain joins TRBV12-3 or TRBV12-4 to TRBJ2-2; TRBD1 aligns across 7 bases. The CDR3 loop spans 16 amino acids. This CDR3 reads CASSSNDRVNTGVLFF. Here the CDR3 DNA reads TGTGCCAGCAGTTCTAATGACAGGGTTAACACCGGGGTGCTGTTTTTT.

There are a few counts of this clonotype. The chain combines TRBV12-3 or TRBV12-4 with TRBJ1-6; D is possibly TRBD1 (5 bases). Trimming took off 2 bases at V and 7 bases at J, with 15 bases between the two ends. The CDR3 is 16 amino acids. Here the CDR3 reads CASSLMAGRWNSPLHF. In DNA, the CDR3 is TGTGCCAGCAGTTTAATGGCAGGGCGATGGAATTCACCCCTCCACTTT.

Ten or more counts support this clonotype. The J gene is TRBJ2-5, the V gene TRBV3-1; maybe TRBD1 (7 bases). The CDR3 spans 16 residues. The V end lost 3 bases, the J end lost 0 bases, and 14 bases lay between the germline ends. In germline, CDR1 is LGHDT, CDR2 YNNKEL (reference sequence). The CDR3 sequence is CASSHMTGRYQETQYF. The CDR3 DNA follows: TGTGCCAGCAGCCATATGACAGGGAGGTACCAAGAGACCCAGTACTTC.

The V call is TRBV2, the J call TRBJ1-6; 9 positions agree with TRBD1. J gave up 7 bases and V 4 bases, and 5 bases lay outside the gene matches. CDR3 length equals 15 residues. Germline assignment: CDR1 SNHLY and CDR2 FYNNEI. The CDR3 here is CASSGGTGKNSPLHF. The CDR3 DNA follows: TGTGCCAGCAGTGGGGGGACAGGGAAGAATTCACCCCTCCACTTT.

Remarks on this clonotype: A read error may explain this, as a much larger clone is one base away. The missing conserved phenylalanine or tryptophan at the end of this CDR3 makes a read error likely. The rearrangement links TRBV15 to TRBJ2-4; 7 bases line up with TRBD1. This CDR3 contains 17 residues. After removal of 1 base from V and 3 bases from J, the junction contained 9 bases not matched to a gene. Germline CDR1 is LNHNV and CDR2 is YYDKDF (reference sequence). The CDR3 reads CATSRVQTGLGKNIQYL. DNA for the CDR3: TGTGCCACCAGCAGAGTCCAGACAGGGCTGGGCAAAAACATTCAGTACCTC.

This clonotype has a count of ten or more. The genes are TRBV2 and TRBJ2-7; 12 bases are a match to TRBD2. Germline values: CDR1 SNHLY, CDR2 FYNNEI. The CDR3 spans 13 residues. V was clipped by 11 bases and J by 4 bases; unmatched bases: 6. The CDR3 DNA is TGTGCCGGCGCCGGGACTAGCGGGTACGAGCAGTACTTC. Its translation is CAGAGTSGYEQYF.

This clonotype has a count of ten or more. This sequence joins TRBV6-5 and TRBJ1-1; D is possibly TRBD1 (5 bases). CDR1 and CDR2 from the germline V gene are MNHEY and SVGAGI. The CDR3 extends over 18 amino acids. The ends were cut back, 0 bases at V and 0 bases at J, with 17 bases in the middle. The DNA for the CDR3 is TGTGCCAGCAGTTACTCGGGGGGGGGTGGGAGATTGAACACTGAAGCTTTCTTT. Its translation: CASSYSGGGGRLNTEAFF.

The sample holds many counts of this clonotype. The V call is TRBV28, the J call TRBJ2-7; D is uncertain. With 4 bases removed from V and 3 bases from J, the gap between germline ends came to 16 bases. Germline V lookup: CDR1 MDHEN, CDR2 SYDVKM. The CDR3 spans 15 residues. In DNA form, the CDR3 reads TGTGCCAGCAGTTCCCTTGACACCTTTGGCTACGAGCAGTACTTC. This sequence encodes CASSSLDTFGYEQYF. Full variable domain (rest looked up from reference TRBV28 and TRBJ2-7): DVKVTQSSRYLVKRTGEKVFLECVQDMDHENMFWYRQDPGLGLRLIYFSYDVKMKEKGDIPEGYSVSREKKERFSLILESASTNQTSMYLCASSSLDTFGYEQYFGPGTRLTVT.

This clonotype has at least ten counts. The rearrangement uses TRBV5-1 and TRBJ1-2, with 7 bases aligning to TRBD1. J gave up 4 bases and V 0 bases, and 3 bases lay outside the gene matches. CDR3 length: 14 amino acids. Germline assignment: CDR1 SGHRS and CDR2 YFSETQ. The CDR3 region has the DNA TGCGCCAGCAGCTTGGACAGGGGATCCTATGGCTACACCTTC. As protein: CASSLDRGSYGYTF.

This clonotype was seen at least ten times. This CDR3 is CSAPPGNSPLHF. The CDR3 DNA is TGCAGTGCCCCGCCGGGGAATTCACCCCTCCACTTT. The chain carries TRBV20-1 and TRBJ1-6; D call uncertain. This CDR3 region has 12 residues. The V gene's germline CDR1 is DFQATT and CDR2 SNEGSKA (reference sequence). V was trimmed by 6 bases and J by 7 bases, leaving 10 bases between them.

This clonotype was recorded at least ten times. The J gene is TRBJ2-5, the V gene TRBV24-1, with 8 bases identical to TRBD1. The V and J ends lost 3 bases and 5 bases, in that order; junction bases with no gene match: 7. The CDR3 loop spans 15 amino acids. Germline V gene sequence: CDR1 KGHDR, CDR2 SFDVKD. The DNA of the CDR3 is TGTGCCACCAGTGATACGCAGGGGGCTGGGGAGACCCAGTACTTC. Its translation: CATSDTQGAGETQYF.

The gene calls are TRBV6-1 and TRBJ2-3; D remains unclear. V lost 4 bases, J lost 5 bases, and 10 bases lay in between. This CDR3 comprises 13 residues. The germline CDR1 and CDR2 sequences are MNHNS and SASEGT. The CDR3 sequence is CASSASYIDTQYF. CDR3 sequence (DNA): TGTGCCAGCAGTGCGTCATACATAGATACGCAGTATTTT.